This T cell receptor beta chain was profiled in a study of blood T cells in healthy people across ages. Through a sample-barcoded 5' primer and a J-beta primer mix, a second PCR was run for roughly 7 to 11 cycles. TCRdb re-analysed the 5' RACE reads in MiXCR, keeping a single row per CDR3 protein. The data show about 1.6 million distinct CDR3 sequences, about 31% seen once. Material for sequencing was blood. The sequence derives from a woman in her twenties or thirties in good health.

For the CDR3, the DNA is TGTGCCAGCAGCTTTATGGGGGCCTCGAACACTGAAGCTTTCTTT. This translates into CASSFMGASNTEAFF. V and J are TRBV5-6 and TRBJ1-1, with a tentative D call TRBD1 (6 bases). CDR3 length: 15 residues. V dropped 2 bases and J dropped 1 base, with 12 bases sitting between them. Germline V gives CDR1 SGHDT, CDR2 YYEEEE.